A selection of T cell receptor beta chains follows, all from one sample in a study of T cell repertoires in cytomegalovirus infection. Using its own MiXCR run on the reads, TCRdb lists one record per CDR3 protein. The table lists some 300,000 distinct CDR3 sequences, about a sixth of them singletons. The source material was PBMCs. The source is a human donor in good health (CMV status not recorded). Some clones in this sample may be carry-over from other donors' samples. Each CDR3 is given with its conserved first and last residue. The order of the fields is V gene, clone size, D gene, J gene, CDR3 DNA, CDR3 protein. The D gene is left open where the match is weak. Size tells how often a clone was seen (once, few, many) or the class of an expanded clone, and some rows leave it out.

V gene: TRBV20-1; clone size: .; D gene: .; J gene: TRBJ1-3; CDR3 DNA: TGCAGTGCCAAGGAATCTGGAAACACCATATATTTT; CDR3 protein: CSAKESGNTIYF
V gene: TRBV4-1; clone size: .; D gene: TRBD2; J gene: TRBJ2-5; CDR3 DNA: TGCGCCAGCAGCCGGGACTACCAAGAGATCCAGTACTTC; CDR3 protein: CASSRDYQEIQYF
V gene: TRBV7-2; clone size: many; D gene: .; J gene: TRBJ2-1; CDR3 DNA: TGTGCCAGCAGCACACTGTTATACAATGAGCAGTTCTTC; CDR3 protein: CASSTLLYNEQFF
V gene: TRBV13; clone size: few; D gene: TRBD1; J gene: TRBJ1-1; CDR3 DNA: TGTGCCAGCAGCTCGTGGACGGGACAGGCGGAGGCTTTCTTT; CDR3 protein: CASSSWTGQAEAFF
V gene: TRBV28; clone size: .; D gene: .; J gene: TRBJ2-1; CDR3 DNA: TGTGCCAGCAGTCGAACCGGGACACACAAGAAATACAATGAGCAGTTCTTC; CDR3 protein: CASSRTGTHKKYNEQFF
V gene: TRBV20-1; clone size: few; D gene: TRBD2; J gene: TRBJ2-7; CDR3 DNA: TGCAGTGCCCGCTCCGGGACTAGCGGGGCAAGAACCTACGAGCAGTACTTC; CDR3 protein: CSARSGTSGARTYEQYF
V gene: TRBV18; clone size: .; D gene: .; J gene: TRBJ2-3; CDR3 DNA: TGTGCCAGCTCACCCCGGGACGGGGGCACAGATACGCAGTATTTT; CDR3 protein: CASSPRDGGTDTQYF
V gene: TRBV7-2; clone size: many; D gene: .; J gene: TRBJ2-7; CDR3 DNA: TGTGCCAGCAGCTACCAAGCGGCCTCCTACGAGCAGTACTTC; CDR3 protein: CASSYQAASYEQYF
V gene: TRBV7-2; clone size: .; D gene: .; J gene: TRBJ1-1; CDR3 DNA: TGTGCCAGCAGCGCGCAGTATACGGACACTGAAGCTTTCTTT; CDR3 protein: CASSAQYTDTEAFF
V gene: TRBV20-1; clone size: many; D gene: .; J gene: TRBJ2-7; CDR3 DNA: TGCAGTGCTAGCCCCCCTGAGGCTGGTGTCTACGAGCAGTACTTC; CDR3 protein: CSASPPEAGVYEQYF
V gene: TRBV7-9; clone size: .; D gene: .; J gene: TRBJ2-5; CDR3 DNA: TGTGCCAGCAGCCTGCAGAGCACCATGGGAGAGACCCAGTACTTC; CDR3 protein: CASSLQSTMGETQYF
V gene: TRBV20-1; clone size: few; D gene: .; J gene: TRBJ1-6; CDR3 DNA: TGCAGTGCTAGAGATTGGGGACTGGGAAAAAATTCACCCCTCCACTTT; CDR3 protein: CSARDWGLGKNSPLHF
V gene: TRBV12-3/TRBV12-4; clone size: many; D gene: .; J gene: TRBJ2-7; CDR3 DNA: TGTGCCAGCGCACCGGGTGCCTCCTACGAGCAGTACTTC; CDR3 protein: CASAPGASYEQYF
V gene: TRBV28; clone size: many; D gene: .; J gene: TRBJ2-1; CDR3 DNA: TGTGCCAGCAGTTTAAACTACAATGAGCAGTTCTTC; CDR3 protein: CASSLNYNEQFF
V gene: TRBV7-6; clone size: few; D gene: .; J gene: TRBJ2-7; CDR3 DNA: TGTGCTAGCAGCTTAGAGAGCGGATACGAGCAGTACTTC; CDR3 protein: CASSLESGYEQYF
V gene: TRBV7-2; clone size: .; D gene: .; J gene: TRBJ1-4; CDR3 DNA: TGTGCCAGCAGCTTTTCCGGGACTAATGATAAACTGTTTTTT; CDR3 protein: CASSFSGTNDKLFF
V gene: TRBV7-2; clone size: few; D gene: .; J gene: TRBJ1-4; CDR3 DNA: TGTGCCAGCAGCGACGTGGGAGGGGAAAAACTGTTTTTT; CDR3 protein: CASSDVGGEKLFF